The rows below give T cell receptor beta chains drawn from one sample of a study of cytomegalovirus exposure and HLA in healthy donors. The protocol was immunoSEQ multiplex PCR, while the TCRdb copy is restricted to in-frame clones and leaves out a portion. This repertoire shows 200,000 to 300,000 clones, approximately 78% found once; its top ten account for 0.47%. Sample: PBMCs. The receptors derive from a boy between 10 and 17 years old in good health and CMV-seronegative. Both conserved end residues are part of each CDR3. D genes are given only for firm matches. Expanded clones are given a class, and other clones once, few, many or no size at all.

-	TRBV4-1	TRBJ2-5	TRBD1	CASSQGWDRVTFETQYF	TGCGCCAGCAGCCAAGGTTGGGACAGGGTCACTTTCGAGACCCAGTACTTC
-	TRBV7-6	TRBJ1-2	TRBD1	CASSLGLTGGYGYPF	TGTGCCAGCAGCTTGGGCCTCACAGGGGGCTATGGCTACCCCTTC
-	TRBV19	TRBJ1-3	-	CASSIPRTKFGNTIYF	TGTGCCAGTTCAATCCCCCGAACAAAATTTGGAAACACCATATATTTT
-	TRBV5-1	TRBJ1-1	-	CASRPESGNTEAFF	TGCGCCAGCCGACCGGAATCAGGGAACACTGAAGCTTTCTTT
-	TRBV5-1	TRBJ2-5	-	CASSLSTRGQTQYF	TGCGCCAGCAGCTTGTCGACTAGGGGTCAGACCCAGTACTTC
-	TRBV7-9	TRBJ2-3	TRBD2	CASSLYSGGTDTQYF	TGTGCCAGCAGCTTATATAGCGGGGGCACAGATACGCAGTATTTT
-	TRBV6-5	TRBJ1-5	-	CASSYSARNQPQHF	TGTGCCAGCAGTTACTCAGCCCGCAATCAGCCCCAGCATTTT
-	TRBV18	TRBJ2-5	TRBD1	CASSPGQGREQYF	TGTGCCAGCTCACCGGGACAGGGGCGTGAGCAGTACTTC
few	TRBV5-8	TRBJ1-5	TRBD1	CASSWGQVNQPQHF	TGTGCCAGCAGCTGGGGACAGGTTAATCAGCCCCAGCATTTT
-	TRBV30	TRBJ2-2	TRBD1	CAWSPEDREFPGELFF	TGTGCCTGGAGTCCCGAGGACAGGGAATTTCCCGGGGAGCTGTTTTTT
-	TRBV7-6	TRBJ2-7	-	CASSFPTSPVSSYEQYF	TGTGCCAGCAGCTTCCCCACTAGCCCCGTTAGCTCCTACGAGCAGTACTTC
-	TRBV4-1	TRBJ2-6	-	CASSVTRGLAGANVLTF	TGCGCCAGCAGCGTTACCCGCGGTCTTGCTGGGGCCAACGTCCTGACTTTC
-	TRBV27	TRBJ1-1	-	CASSPGEEGAPMNTEAFF	TGTGCCAGTTCTCCTGGGGAGGAAGGGGCCCCCATGAACACTGAAGCTTTCTTT
once	TRBV4-2	TRBJ1-2	TRBD1	CASSQDGGTARGYTF	TGTGCCAGCAGCCAAGATGGCGGGACAGCAAGAGGCTACACCTTC
-	TRBV25-1	TRBJ2-3	-	CASIRSRGSTDTQYF	TGTGCCAGCATTAGAAGTCGGGGTAGCACAGATACGCAGTATTTT
-	TRBV30	TRBJ2-7	TRBD2	CAWALGLAGIYEQYF	TGTGCCTGGGCGTTAGGACTAGCGGGCATATACGAGCAGTACTTC
-	TRBV7-9	TRBJ2-1	-	CASSLGIRARVMFF	TGTGCCAGCAGCTTAGGTATCAGAGCGCGAGTTATGTTCTTC
once	TRBV10-3	TRBJ1-1	-	CAISEPTHGGWTEAFF	TGTGCCATCAGTGAGCCGACCCACGGGGGTTGGACTGAAGCTTTCTTT
few	TRBV5-8	TRBJ1-4	-	CASSWGGASEKLFF	TGTGCCAGCAGCTGGGGAGGGGCTAGTGAAAAACTGTTTTTT
-	TRBV5-1	TRBJ2-2	TRBD2	CASSLDRRLAGSTGELFF	TGCGCCAGCAGCTTGGACCGGCGTCTAGCGGGTTCCACCGGGGAGCTGTTTTTT
few	TRBV7-2	TRBJ1-5	TRBD1	CASSWDRNQPQHF	TGTGCCAGCAGCTGGGACAGGAATCAGCCCCAGCATTTT
-	TRBV5-1	TRBJ2-7	TRBD1	CASSLVYGTEYYEQYF	TGCGCCAGCAGCTTGGTCTACGGGACAGAGTACTACGAGCAGTACTTC
-	TRBV4-1	TRBJ1-6	-	CASSQDFLGGTYNSPLHF	TGCGCCAGCAGCCAAGATTTTTTAGGGGGTACCTATAATTCACCCCTCCACTTT
once	TRBV9	TRBJ1-1	-	CASSVEGSVRGWTEAFF	TGTGCCAGCAGCGTAGAAGGAAGTGTCAGGGGATGGACTGAAGCTTTCTTT
-	TRBV9	TRBJ2-3	-	CASSVVTDTQYF	TGTGCCAGCAGCGTAGTAACAGATACGCAGTATTTT
-	TRBV5-1	TRBJ2-7	TRBD1	CASSYDRGEQYF	TGCGCCAGCAGCTATGACAGGGGCGAGCAGTACTTC
-	TRBV29-1	TRBJ1-1	TRBD1	CSVDRQGQTEAFF	TGCAGCGTTGATAGGCAGGGACAGACAGAAGCTTTCTTT
-	TRBV21-1	TRBJ2-4	-	CASSLGSGHQFLAKNIQYF	TGTGCCAGCAGTTTGGGATCGGGACACCAATTCCTAGCCAAAAACATTCAGTACTTC
-	TRBV11-2	TRBJ1-6	-	CASSDDWTSNNSPLHF	TGTGCCAGCAGCGACGATTGGACATCTAACAATTCACCCCTCCACTTT
-	TRBV30	TRBJ1-2	TRBD1	CAWSQGALTYGYTF	TGTGCCTGGAGCCAGGGGGCGCTTACCTATGGCTACACCTTC
-	TRBV4-1	TRBJ1-1	TRBD1	CASSQRAGGADREAFF	TGCGCCAGCAGCCAACGTGCAGGGGGCGCCGACCGTGAAGCTTTCTTT
few	TRBV2	TRBJ1-2	-	CASKLLQVGYGYTF	TGTGCCAGCAAATTGTTACAGGTTGGGTATGGCTACACCTTC
-	TRBV14	TRBJ2-2	-	CASSQDVGGNGELFF	TGTGCCAGCAGCCAAGATGTCGGGGGTAACGGGGAGCTGTTTTTT
-	TRBV11-2	TRBJ2-1	-	CASSPSRGAGFF	TGTGCCAGCAGCCCTAGCCGGGGGGCGGGGTTCTTC
-	TRBV30	TRBJ2-1	-	CAWRGGSYNEQFF	TGTGCCTGGAGGGGAGGTAGCTACAATGAGCAGTTCTTC
-	TRBV27	TRBJ2-5	-	CASSFHAGRARYF	TGTGCCAGCAGTTTCCACGCGGGACGAGCAAGGTACTTC
-	TRBV9	TRBJ1-2	-	CASSVGGGKGYTF	TGTGCCAGCAGCGTAGGGGGGGGCAAAGGCTACACCTTC
-	TRBV4-1	TRBJ2-1	TRBD2	CASSQDPGRANNEQFF	TGCGCCAGCAGCCAAGACCCCGGGAGGGCGAACAATGAGCAGTTCTTC
few	TRBV5-1	TRBJ1-1	TRBD1	CASSSDRRNTEAFF	TGCGCCAGCAGCTCGGACAGGCGGAACACTGAAGCTTTCTTT
once	TRBV12-5	TRBJ1-5	-	CASGLSVRGNQPQHF	TGTGCTAGTGGTTTGTCCGTAAGGGGGAATCAGCCCCAGCATTTT